Following are 16 T cell receptor beta chains from one sample sequenced in a study of blood T cell repertoires in COVID-19. The data were produced by immunoSEQ multiplex PCR, yet TCRdb's version contains in-frame clones alone and is incomplete. The sample consists of hundreds of thousands of clones, approximately 90% of them appearing once. Sequenced material: PBMCs or T cells enriched from blood (not recorded which). The source of these receptors is a man in his fifties who had been exposed to COVID-19.

This rearrangement joins TRBV5-4 to TRBJ2-2; D not resolved. The germline V and J ends were trimmed by 0 bases and 4 bases, with 4 bases remaining between them. The CDR3 sequence is 13 residues long. Per germline, CDR1 SGHNT and CDR2 YYREEE (reference sequence). This CDR3 reads CASSLDSTGELFF. The CDR3 DNA follows: TGTGCCAGCAGCTTGGACTCCACCGGGGAGCTGTTTTTT.

This chain connects TRBV10-3 to TRBJ1-5, with a possible D match to TRBD1 (5 bases). The germline CDR1 and CDR2 sequences are ENHRY and SYGVKD. V was clipped by 3 bases and J by 3 bases, with 9 bases between them. CDR3 length: 14 amino acids. This CDR3 reads CAISDDSYNQPQHF. The CDR3 DNA is TGTGCCATCAGTGACGACAGTTACAATCAGCCCCAGCATTTT.

This chain joins TRBV18 and TRBJ2-1; a possible D gene is TRBD1 (6 bases). CDR1 and CDR2 from the germline V gene are KGHSH and LQKENI. V was trimmed by 3 bases and J by 7 bases, leaving 16 bases between them. CDR3 length: 15 amino acids. The CDR3 nucleotides read TGTGCCAGCTCACCCAGGAGCAGGGGAATGAATGAGCAGTTCTTC. This sequence encodes CASSPRSRGMNEQFF.

V and J are TRBV13 and TRBJ2-5; weak D call: TRBD1 (5 bases). There are 13 residues in the CDR3. Trimming cost V 1 base and J 5 bases, with 8 bases left between them. Germline assignment: CDR1 PRHDT and CDR2 FYEKMQ (reference sequence). CDR3: CASSLVRGETQYF. The CDR3 DNA reads as TGTGCCAGCAGCTTAGTAAGGGGTGAGACCCAGTACTTC.

In the case of this clone: One end of the junction does not line up with germline, which may come from a read error. The genes are TRBV7-7 and TRBJ2-3, with D perhaps TRBD2 (5 bases). The CDR3 sequence is 15 residues long. CDR1 and CDR2 from the germline V gene are SSHAT and FNYEAQ (reference sequence). The DNA for the CDR3 is TGTGCTAGCAGCCCCAGCGGCGGATACACAGATACGCAGTATTTT. It is translated as CASSPSGGYTDTQYF.

V gene TRBV28 combines with J gene TRBJ1-6; weak D call: TRBD1 (6 bases). Between the trimmed V and J ends, which lost 8 bases and 8 bases, there was a span of 13 bases. This CDR3 is built from 13 residues. CDR1 is MDHEN and CDR2 is SYDVKM in the germline V gene. CDR3 nucleotide sequence: TGTGCCAGCCACGGTGAGGGGGATTCACCCCTCCACTTT. Amino acid sequence: CASHGEGDSPLHF.

The chain has TRBV6-5 and TRBJ1-5; 10 bases align to TRBD1. CDR1 is MNHEY, CDR2 SVGAGI, per germline. There are 15 residues in the CDR3. Trimming took 6 bases from V and 6 from J; bases not matched to a gene: 8. The CDR3 DNA sequence: TGTGCCAGCAGACCAGACAGGGGGCCAGGTCAGCCCCAGCATTTT. This translates into CASRPDRGPGQPQHF.

This clone has only a few counts. This chain connects TRBV5-1 to TRBJ2-7, with TRBD1 matching over 10 bases. V trimming: 2 bases; J trimming: 1 base; junction bases outside the gene matches: 3. The length of the CDR3 is 15 residues. The germline CDR1 and CDR2 sequences are SGHRS and YFSETQ. The CDR3 loop is CASSFGTGVSYEQYF. In nucleotides, the CDR3 is TGCGCCAGCAGCTTCGGGACAGGGGTTTCCTACGAGCAGTACTTC. The entire variable domain, with the rest obtained from reference TRBV5-1 and TRBJ2-7, is as follows: KAGVTQTPRYLIKTRGQQVTLSCSPISGHRSVSWYQQTPGQGLQFLFEYFSETQRNKGNFPGRFSGRQFSNSRSEMNVSTLELGDSALYLCASSFGTGVSYEQYFGPGTRLTVT.

This clone was counted once. The CDR3 DNA is TGTGCCACCAGCAGAGACTTAGGGGGTATGTCTAACTATGGCTACACCTTC. Encoded protein: CATSRDLGGMSNYGYTF. The chain is built from TRBV15 and TRBJ1-2; the D gene is possibly TRBD1 (6 bases). The length of the CDR3 is 17 residues. V was trimmed by 0 bases and J by 0 bases, leaving 14 bases between them. Germline CDR1 and CDR2: LNHNV and YYDKDF (reference sequence).

V and J are TRBV7-3 and TRBJ1-1; D remains unclear. From germline, CDR1 is SGHTA and CDR2 FQGTGA. The CDR3 is 15 residues long. Between the trimmed V and J ends, which lost 5 bases and 3 bases, there was a span of 16 bases. In nucleotides, the CDR3 is TGTGCCAGCAGCCCATCCAGGTTGTTGGACACTGAAGCTTTCTTT. It encodes CASSPSRLLDTEAFF.

The gene calls are TRBV5-4 and TRBJ2-7, with TRBD2 matching 13 bases. J lost 7 bases, V lost 2 bases, and 6 bases had no gene match. This CDR3 is 15 amino acids long. Germline assignment: CDR1 SGHNT and CDR2 YYREEE (reference sequence). Written as DNA, the CDR3 is TGTGCCAGCAGCTTAACTAGCGGGGGGGACCAAGAGCAGTACTTC. It codes for CASSLTSGGDQEQYF.

The rearrangement links TRBV9 to TRBJ2-1; D is possibly TRBD2 (5 bases). The germline V gene encodes CDR1 SGDLS and CDR2 YYNGEE. The CDR3 has 15 amino acids. Trimming removed 0 bases at V and 6 bases at J, with 13 bases between. CDR3 sequence reads: CASSVAPSRFNEQFF. The CDR3 region has the DNA TGTGCCAGCAGCGTAGCCCCTAGCCGATTCAATGAGCAGTTCTTC.

This sequence joins TRBV5-4 and TRBJ2-2; TRBD1 matches at 7 bases. CDR1 and CDR2 (germline): SGHNT, YYREEE (reference sequence). V dropped 3 bases and J dropped 7; count of bases not matched to a gene: 6. The CDR3 has 14 amino acids. CDR3 in amino acids: CASSSEYRGGELFF. DNA for the CDR3: TGTGCCAGCAGCTCCGAATACAGGGGCGGGGAGCTGTTTTTT. Full variable domain (rest looked up from reference TRBV5-4 and TRBJ2-2): ETGVTQSPTHLIKTRGQQVTLRCSSQSGHNTVSWYQQALGQGPQFIFQYYREEENGRGNFPPRFSGLQFPNYSSELNVNALELDDSALYLCASSSEYRGGELFFGEGSRLTVL.

This chain uses TRBV5-1 with TRBJ2-7; 8 bases are a match to TRBD2. Germline V gives CDR1 SGHRS, CDR2 YFSETQ. Unmatched junction bases numbered 8, after V lost 5 bases and J lost 1 base. This CDR3 comprises 15 residues. The CDR3 region has the DNA TGCGCCAGCAGGGAGGTAGCGGGAAATTCCTACGAGCAGTACGTC. This translates into CASREVAGNSYEQYV.

The chain employs TRBV19 and TRBJ2-3; 8 positions agree with TRBD2. Germline V CDR1 and CDR2: LNHDA, SQIVND (reference sequence). This CDR3 has 16 residues. V lost 5 bases and J lost 3; bases outside the gene matches: 10. CDR3 protein: CASSHGGAGITDTQYF. For the CDR3, the DNA is TGTGCCAGTAGTCACGGGGGGGCGGGAATAACAGATACGCAGTATTTT.

The rearrangement uses TRBV7-9 and TRBJ2-5; TRBD1 matches 10 bases. The CDR3 is 15 residues long. CDR1 and CDR2 (germline): SEHNR, FQNEAQ (reference sequence). Germline trimming cut 3 bases from V and 1 base from J; bases unmatched to any gene: 2. CDR3 sequence (DNA): TGTGCCAGCAGCTTTTGGGACAGGGGCCAAGAGACCCAGTACTTC. Translation: CASSFWDRGQETQYF. Supplemented by reference TRBV7-9 and TRBJ2-5, the full variable domain reads DTGVSQNPRHKITKRGQNVTFRCDPISEHNRLYWYRQTLGQGPEFLTYFQNEAQLEKSRLLSDRFSAERPKGSFSTLEIQRTEQGDSAMYLCASSFWDRGQETQYFGPGTRLLVL.